The clone carrying this T cell receptor (beta chain) was counted many times. Its antigen is currently unknown. At one end, the junction sequence differs from germline, possibly due to a read error. Germline-derived CDR1 and CDR2 are MDHEN and SYDVKM. The CDR3 consists of 17 residues. This library used roughly 0.4 ug RNA and molecular barcoded adaptors spanning alpha/delta and beta/gamma chains. TCRdb re-called the reads through MiXCR, storing one row per CDR3 protein. The sample includes approximately 62,000 distinct CDR3 sequences, roughly 19% of them seen just once. This record comes from a study of read filtering for tumor transcriptome and immune sequencing. Looking at the study overall: Among patients, 17 to 20 were male and about 15 female, aged about 47 to 85 (mean around 61).

General study points: Compared with RNA-seq, IR-seq gave much higher clonotype depth and reliability.

Specimen: a population of CD138-negative cells sorted from bone marrow. The TCR comes from a donor over 35 with multiple myeloma. The chain has TRBV28 and TRBJ2-1; 9 bases match TRBD1. The CDR3 loop reads CASSFGATGGFYNEQFF. CDR3 sequence (DNA): TGTGCCAGTAGTTTTGGGGCGACAGGGGGTTTCTACAATGAGCAGTTCTTC.